The entry that follows covers one T cell receptor beta chain sequence. V lost 5 bases and J lost 5, with 19 bases in between. This CDR3 has 16 residues. Germline CDR1 reads SGHTA; CDR2 reads FQGNSA. The data are from a study of blood T cell repertoires in COVID-19. The repertoire was sequenced with immunoSEQ multiplex PCR; TCRdb's copy has only in-frame clones and lacks some. Of 90,000 to 120,000 clones listed, around 84% are singletons. The material sequenced was peripheral blood. This clonotype originated in a man aged 55 to 69 with acute or convalescent COVID-19. This chain joins TRBV7-2 and TRBJ2-1, with D perhaps matching TRBD1 (6 bases). The CDR3 sequence: CASSPAPGVGDNEQFF. The CDR3 DNA is TGTGCCAGCAGCCCTGCCCCAGGGGTCGGTGACAATGAGCAGTTCTTC.